This is a list of T cell receptor beta chains from one sample in a study of T cell responses to AZD1222 COVID-19 vaccine. Produced via immunoSEQ multiplex PCR; TCRdb's table is partial and in-frame only. The table has roughly 80,000 clones, approximately 91% seen once. Sequencing used peripheral blood, obtained on day 0 of MenACWY control vaccination. The receptor set was obtained from an adult in good health. Each CDR3 is given with its conserved first and last residue. The D gene is left open where the match is weak. Clone size is given for some rows only: seen once, a few or many times, or a class if the clone is expanded.

cdr3_nt: TGTGCCAGCAGTGTAGTCCGACAGGGAAATATGAATTCACCCCTCCACTTT
cdr3_aa: CASSVVRQGNMNSPLHF
clone_size: few
j_call: TRBJ1-6
d_call: TRBD1
v_call: TRBV6-4

cdr3_nt: TGTGCCACCCGGGACAGGGTGTACACCGGGGAGCTGTTTTTT
cdr3_aa: CATRDRVYTGELFF
clone_size: .
j_call: TRBJ2-2
d_call: TRBD1
v_call: TRBV19

cdr3_nt: TGCGCCAGCAGTGGCAGACGGGGGAGAGGAAACACCATATATTTT
cdr3_aa: CASSGRRGRGNTIYF
clone_size: .
j_call: TRBJ1-3
d_call: .
v_call: TRBV10-2

cdr3_nt: TGTGCCTGGAGTCTGGGGCGCGTCCAAGAGACCCAGTACTTC
cdr3_aa: CAWSLGRVQETQYF
clone_size: .
j_call: TRBJ2-5
d_call: .
v_call: TRBV30

cdr3_nt: TGTGCCAGCAGTTTACGCGCCGCAGGGGCCCAGTACTTC
cdr3_aa: CASSLRAAGAQYF
clone_size: .
j_call: TRBJ2-5
d_call: .
v_call: TRBV28

cdr3_nt: TGTGCCAGCAGTTTCGATCTCAACAGGAGGGGTTCCTACGAGCAGTACTTC
cdr3_aa: CASSFDLNRRGSYEQYF
clone_size: few
j_call: TRBJ2-7
d_call: .
v_call: TRBV28

cdr3_nt: TGCAGCGTCGGGGACGGTGGGGAGACCCAGTACTTC
cdr3_aa: CSVGDGGETQYF
clone_size: .
j_call: TRBJ2-5
d_call: .
v_call: TRBV29-1

cdr3_nt: TGTGCCAGCAGCTCTCTGAGGGGGCCCCAGCATTTT
cdr3_aa: CASSSLRGPQHF
clone_size: .
j_call: TRBJ1-5
d_call: .
v_call: TRBV7-9

cdr3_nt: TGTGCCAGCGAACGGGCCCTCTCCCCTGAAGCTTTCTTT
cdr3_aa: CASERALSPEAFF
clone_size: .
j_call: TRBJ1-1
d_call: .
v_call: TRBV5-6

cdr3_nt: TGTGCCAGCAGGGCCTTGGATCAGTTTAATTCACCCCTCCACTTT
cdr3_aa: CASRALDQFNSPLHF
clone_size: .
j_call: TRBJ1-6
d_call: .
v_call: TRBV28

cdr3_nt: TGTGCCAGCAGCCGCACAGGCGAAACGAACACCGGGGAGCTGTTTTTT
cdr3_aa: CASSRTGETNTGELFF
clone_size: .
j_call: TRBJ2-2
d_call: .
v_call: TRBV13

cdr3_nt: TGTGCCTGGTCCCTTCCGAGCACTGAAGCTTTCTTT
cdr3_aa: CAWSLPSTEAFF
clone_size: .
j_call: TRBJ1-1
d_call: .
v_call: TRBV30

cdr3_nt: TGTGCCTGGAGTGGAGAGAAATTAGCTAACTATGGCTACACCTTC
cdr3_aa: CAWSGEKLANYGYTF
clone_size: .
j_call: TRBJ1-2
d_call: .
v_call: TRBV30

cdr3_nt: TGCGCCAGCAGCTTGGGAGGTAGCCAGGCGGAGACCCAGTACTTC
cdr3_aa: CASSLGGSQAETQYF
clone_size: .
j_call: TRBJ2-5
d_call: .
v_call: TRBV5-1

cdr3_nt: TGTGCCAGCAGCCCGGCACCCCAACAGAACACTGAAGCTTTCTTT
cdr3_aa: CASSPAPQQNTEAFF
clone_size: .
j_call: TRBJ1-1
d_call: .
v_call: TRBV7-3

cdr3_nt: TGTGCCAGCAGATCGGGGGGGACTGAAGCTTTCTTT
cdr3_aa: CASRSGGTEAFF
clone_size: .
j_call: TRBJ1-1
d_call: .
v_call: TRBV18

cdr3_nt: TGTGCCATCGGGGGACAGGGGGTATCACCCCTCCACTTT
cdr3_aa: CAIGGQGVSPLHF
clone_size: .
j_call: TRBJ1-6
d_call: TRBD1
v_call: TRBV10-3

cdr3_nt: TGTGCCAGTAGTATCCCGGGCGGGGAGCTGTTTTTT
cdr3_aa: CASSIPGGELFF
clone_size: .
j_call: TRBJ2-2
d_call: .
v_call: TRBV19

cdr3_nt: TGCGCCAGCAGCTTCGGGACAGGGGGGAACACTGAAGCTTTCTTT
cdr3_aa: CASSFGTGGNTEAFF
clone_size: .
j_call: TRBJ1-1
d_call: TRBD1
v_call: TRBV5-1

cdr3_nt: TGTGCCAGCAGTGAAGCTCCCAAGATCACTGAAGCTTTCTTT
cdr3_aa: CASSEAPKITEAFF
clone_size: few
j_call: TRBJ1-1
d_call: .
v_call: TRBV2